This note documents a single TCR beta chain sequence. The data were produced by immunoSEQ multiplex PCR, yet TCRdb's version contains in-frame clones alone and is incomplete. Here the sample spans about 2.4 million clones, over 85% being singletons. This sample was included in a study of shared clonotypes between healthy human individuals. This CDR3 is 15 amino acids long. Looked up from germline, CDR1 is WSHSY and CDR2 is SAAADI. Trimming cost V 6 bases and J 0 bases, with 11 bases left between them. This clonotype was sampled from a young man in good health. Some clones in this sample may be carry-over from other donors' samples. The sample was naive CD4+ T cells from PBMCs. Subset specified: CD45RA+ positively selected. The V and J genes are TRBV10-2 and TRBJ2-2; a possible D gene is TRBD1 (6 bases). The CDR3 is CASSRQEPNTGELFF. The CDR3, as DNA: TGCGCCAGCAGCCGACAGGAACCGAACACCGGGGAGCTGTTTTTT.